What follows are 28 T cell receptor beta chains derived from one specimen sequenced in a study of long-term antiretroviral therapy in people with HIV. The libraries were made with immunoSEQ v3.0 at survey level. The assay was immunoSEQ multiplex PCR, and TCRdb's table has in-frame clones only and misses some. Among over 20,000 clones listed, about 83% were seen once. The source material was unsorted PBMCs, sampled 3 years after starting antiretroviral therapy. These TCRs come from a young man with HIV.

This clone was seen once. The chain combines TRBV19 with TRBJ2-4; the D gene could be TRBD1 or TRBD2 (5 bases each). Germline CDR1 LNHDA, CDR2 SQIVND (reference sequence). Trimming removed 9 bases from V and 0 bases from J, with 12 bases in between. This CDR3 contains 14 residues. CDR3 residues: CASRDGLAKNIQYF. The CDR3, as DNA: TGTGCCAGCCGGGACGGTTTAGCCAAAAACATTCAGTACTTC. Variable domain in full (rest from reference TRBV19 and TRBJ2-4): DGGITQSPKYLFRKEGQNVTLSCEQNLNHDAMYWYRQDPGQGLRLIYYSQIVNDFQKGDIAEGYSVSREKKESFPLTVTSAQKNPTAFYLCASRDGLAKNIQYFGAGTRLSVL.

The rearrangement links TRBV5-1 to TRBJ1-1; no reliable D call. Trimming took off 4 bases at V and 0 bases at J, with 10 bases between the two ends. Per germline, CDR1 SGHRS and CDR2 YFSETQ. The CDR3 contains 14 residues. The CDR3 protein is CASSPNGMNTEAFF. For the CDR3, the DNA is TGCGCCAGCAGCCCCAACGGAATGAACACTGAAGCTTTCTTT.

CDR3 protein: CASSLHGGALNEQFF. The CDR3 region has the DNA TGTGCCAGCAGTTTACACGGGGGGGCACTGAATGAGCAGTTCTTC. The rearrangement uses TRBV27 and TRBJ2-1; 8 positions match TRBD2. V shed 2 bases, J shed 7 bases, and the junction held 7 bases outside the gene matches. Looked up from germline, CDR1 is MNHEY and CDR2 is SMNVEV (reference sequence). CDR3 length equals 15 residues.

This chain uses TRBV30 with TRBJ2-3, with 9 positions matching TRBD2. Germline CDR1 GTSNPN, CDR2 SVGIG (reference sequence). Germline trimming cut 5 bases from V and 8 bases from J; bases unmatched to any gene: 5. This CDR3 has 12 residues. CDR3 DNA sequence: TGTGCCTGGGCGCGGGGGGGCGGTACGCAGTATTTT. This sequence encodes CAWARGGGTQYF.

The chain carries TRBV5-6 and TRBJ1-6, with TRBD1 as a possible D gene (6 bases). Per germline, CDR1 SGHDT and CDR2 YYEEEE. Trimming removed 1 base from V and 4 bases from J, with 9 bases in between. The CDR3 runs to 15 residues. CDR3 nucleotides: TGTGCCAGCAGCTTGAGGGGGAGGTATAATTCACCCCTCCACTTT. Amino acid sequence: CASSLRGRYNSPLHF.

CDR3 sequence reads: CASSEVPKNIQYF. As DNA, the CDR3 is TGTGCCAGCAGTGAGGTTCCCAAAAACATTCAGTACTTC. The J gene is TRBJ2-4, the V gene TRBV28; D call uncertain. V was cut by 5 bases and J by 2 bases, with 7 bases left in between. Germline lookup yields CDR1 MDHEN and CDR2 SYDVKM. This CDR3 comprises 13 residues. Full variable domain (rest looked up from reference TRBV28 and TRBJ2-4): DVKVTQSSRYLVKRTGEKVFLECVQDMDHENMFWYRQDPGLGLRLIYFSYDVKMKEKGDIPEGYSVSREKKERFSLILESASTNQTSMYLCASSEVPKNIQYFGAGTRLSVL.

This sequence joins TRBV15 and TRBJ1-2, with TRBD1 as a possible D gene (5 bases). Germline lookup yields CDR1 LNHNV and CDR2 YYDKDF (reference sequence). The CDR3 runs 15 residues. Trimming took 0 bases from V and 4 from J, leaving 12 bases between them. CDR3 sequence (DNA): TGTGCCACCAGCAGAGAGGAGGGGCCCGCCTATGGCTACACCTTC. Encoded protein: CATSREEGPAYGYTF.

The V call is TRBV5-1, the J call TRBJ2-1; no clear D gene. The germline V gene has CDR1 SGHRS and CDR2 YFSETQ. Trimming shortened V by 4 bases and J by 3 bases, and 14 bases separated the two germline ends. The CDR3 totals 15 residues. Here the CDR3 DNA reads TGCGCCAGCAGCCCGACGGACGGACGCTACAATGAGCAGTTCTTC. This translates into CASSPTDGRYNEQFF.

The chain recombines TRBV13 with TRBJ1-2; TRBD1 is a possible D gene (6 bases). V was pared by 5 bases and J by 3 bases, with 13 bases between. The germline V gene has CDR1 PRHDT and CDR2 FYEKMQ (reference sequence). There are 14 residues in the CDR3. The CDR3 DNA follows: TGTGCCAGCAGCAGAACAGGGTGGGACTATGGCTACACCTTC. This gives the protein CASSRTGWDYGYTF.

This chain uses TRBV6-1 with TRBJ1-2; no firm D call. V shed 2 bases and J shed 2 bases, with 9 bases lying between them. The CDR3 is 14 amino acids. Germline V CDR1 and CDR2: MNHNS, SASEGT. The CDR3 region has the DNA TGTGCCAGCAGTGAAAAGAAGAAAAACTATGGCTACACCTTC. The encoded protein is CASSEKKKNYGYTF.

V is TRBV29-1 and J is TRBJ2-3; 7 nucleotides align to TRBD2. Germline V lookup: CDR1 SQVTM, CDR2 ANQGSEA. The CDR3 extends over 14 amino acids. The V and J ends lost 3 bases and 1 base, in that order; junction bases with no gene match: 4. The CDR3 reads CSVEGGGGTDTQYF. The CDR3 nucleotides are TGCAGCGTTGAGGGGGGGGGTGGCACAGATACGCAGTATTTT.

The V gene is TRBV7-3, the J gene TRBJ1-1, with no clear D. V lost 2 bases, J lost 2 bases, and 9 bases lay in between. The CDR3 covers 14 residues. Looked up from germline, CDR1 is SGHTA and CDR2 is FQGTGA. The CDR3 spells CASSLGPRNTEAFF. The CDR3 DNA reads TGTGCCAGCAGCTTAGGGCCACGTAACACTGAAGCTTTCTTT.

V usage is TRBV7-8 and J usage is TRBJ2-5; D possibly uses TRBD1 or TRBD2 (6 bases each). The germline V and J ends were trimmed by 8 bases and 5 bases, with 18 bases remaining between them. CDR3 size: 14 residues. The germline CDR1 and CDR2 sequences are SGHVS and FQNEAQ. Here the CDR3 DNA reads TGTGCCAGCGGCCCTTGGGGGGCGGGGGAGACCCAGTACTTC. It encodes CASGPWGAGETQYF.

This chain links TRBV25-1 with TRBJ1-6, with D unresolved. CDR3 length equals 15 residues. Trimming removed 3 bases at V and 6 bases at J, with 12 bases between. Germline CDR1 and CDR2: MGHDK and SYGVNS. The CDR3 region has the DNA TGTGCCAGCAGTGACCATCCGCAGCCTAATTCACCCCTCCACTTT. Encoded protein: CASSDHPQPNSPLHF.

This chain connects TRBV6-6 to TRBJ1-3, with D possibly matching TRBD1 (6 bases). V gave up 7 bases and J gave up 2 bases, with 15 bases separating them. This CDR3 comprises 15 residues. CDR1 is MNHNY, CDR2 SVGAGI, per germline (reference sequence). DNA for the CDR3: TGTGCCAGCACTAGACAGGCTACTACTGGAAACACCATATATTTT. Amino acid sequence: CASTRQATTGNTIYF.

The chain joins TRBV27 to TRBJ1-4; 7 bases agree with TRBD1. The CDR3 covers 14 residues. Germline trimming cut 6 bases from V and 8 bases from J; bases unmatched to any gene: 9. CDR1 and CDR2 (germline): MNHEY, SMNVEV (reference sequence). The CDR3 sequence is CASRIRDSEEKLFF. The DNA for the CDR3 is TGTGCCAGCAGGATAAGGGACAGCGAAGAAAAACTGTTTTTT.

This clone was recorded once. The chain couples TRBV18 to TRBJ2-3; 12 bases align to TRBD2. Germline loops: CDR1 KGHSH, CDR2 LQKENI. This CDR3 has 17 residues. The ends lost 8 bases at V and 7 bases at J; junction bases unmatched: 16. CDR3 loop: CASPPTSGGRPPNTQYF. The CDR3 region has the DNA TGTGCCAGCCCGCCGACTAGCGGGGGCCGGCCTCCAAATACGCAGTATTTT.

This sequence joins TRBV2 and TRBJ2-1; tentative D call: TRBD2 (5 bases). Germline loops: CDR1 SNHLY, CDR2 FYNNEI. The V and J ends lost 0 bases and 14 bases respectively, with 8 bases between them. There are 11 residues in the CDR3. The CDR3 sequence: CASSEALAEFF. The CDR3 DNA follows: TGTGCCAGCAGTGAAGCCCTAGCCGAGTTCTTC.

This chain's CDR3 is CATSNYRGNEQFF. CDR3 sequence (DNA): TGTGCCACCAGCAACTACAGGGGAAATGAGCAGTTCTTC. The J gene is TRBJ2-1, the V gene TRBV15, with 7 bases identical to TRBD1. Germline CDR1 is LNHNV and CDR2 is YYDKDF (reference sequence). The CDR3 runs to 13 residues. J gave up 7 bases and V 4 bases, and 4 bases lay outside the gene matches.

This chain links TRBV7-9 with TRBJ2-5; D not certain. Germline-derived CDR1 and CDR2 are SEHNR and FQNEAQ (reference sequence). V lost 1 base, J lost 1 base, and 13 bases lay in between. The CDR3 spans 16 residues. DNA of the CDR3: TGTGCCAGCAGCTTAGGAGCCCCACCCCTCCAAGAGACCCAGTACTTC. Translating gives CASSLGAPPLQETQYF.

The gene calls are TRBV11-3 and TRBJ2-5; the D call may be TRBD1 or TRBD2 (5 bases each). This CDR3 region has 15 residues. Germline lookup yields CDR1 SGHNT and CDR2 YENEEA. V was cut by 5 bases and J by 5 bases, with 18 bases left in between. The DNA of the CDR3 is TGTGCCAGCAGCCCGGGCTCCGAGGGGCGGGAGACCCAGTACTTC. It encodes CASSPGSEGRETQYF.

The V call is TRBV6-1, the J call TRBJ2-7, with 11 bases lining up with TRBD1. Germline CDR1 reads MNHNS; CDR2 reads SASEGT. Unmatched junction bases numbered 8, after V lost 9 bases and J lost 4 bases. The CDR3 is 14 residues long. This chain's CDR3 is CASLTGTGGYEQYF. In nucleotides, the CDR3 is TGTGCCAGTCTTACCGGGACAGGGGGTTACGAGCAGTACTTC.

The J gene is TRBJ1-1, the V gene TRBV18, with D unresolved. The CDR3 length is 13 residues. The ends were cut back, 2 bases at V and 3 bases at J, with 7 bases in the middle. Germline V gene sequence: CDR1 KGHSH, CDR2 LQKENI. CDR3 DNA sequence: TGTGCCAGCTCACCAGGGGAGCACACTGAAGCTTTCTTT. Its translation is CASSPGEHTEAFF.

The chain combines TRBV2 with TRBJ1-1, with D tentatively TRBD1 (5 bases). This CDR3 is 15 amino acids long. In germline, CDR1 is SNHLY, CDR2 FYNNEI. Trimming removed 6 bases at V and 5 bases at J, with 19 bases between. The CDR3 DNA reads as TGTGCCAGCAGCCCCCGAAGCCCAGGGATAACTGAAGCTTTCTTT. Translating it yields CASSPRSPGITEAFF.

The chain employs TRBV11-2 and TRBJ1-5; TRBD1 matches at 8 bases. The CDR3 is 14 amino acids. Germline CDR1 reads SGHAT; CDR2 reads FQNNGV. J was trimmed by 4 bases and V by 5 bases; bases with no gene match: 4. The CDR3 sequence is CASSLGTGNQPQHF. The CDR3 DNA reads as TGTGCCAGCAGCCTAGGGACAGGTAATCAGCCCCAGCATTTT. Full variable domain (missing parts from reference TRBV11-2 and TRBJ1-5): EAGVAQSPRYKIIEKRQSVAFWCNPISGHATLYWYQQILGQGPKLLIQFQNNGVVDDSQLPKDRFSAERLKGVDSTLKIQPAKLEDSAVYLCASSLGTGNQPQHFGDGTRLSIL.

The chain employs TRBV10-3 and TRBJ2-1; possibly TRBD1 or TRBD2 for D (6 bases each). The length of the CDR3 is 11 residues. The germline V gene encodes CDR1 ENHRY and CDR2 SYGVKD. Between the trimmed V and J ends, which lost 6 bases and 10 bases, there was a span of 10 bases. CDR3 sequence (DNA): TGTGCCATCAGGGGGGCGGGGGAGCAGTTCTTC. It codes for CAIRGAGEQFF.

CDR3 DNA: TGCGCCAGCAGTGATCCCGACAGGGTATACGAGCAGTACTTC. Residues: CASSDPDRVYEQYF. The chain is built from TRBV10-1 and TRBJ2-7; TRBD1 matches at 7 bases. V gave up 3 bases and J gave up 4 bases; unmatched junction bases: 6. The germline V gene has CDR1 WNHNN and CDR2 SYGVQD (reference sequence). The length of the CDR3 is 14 residues.

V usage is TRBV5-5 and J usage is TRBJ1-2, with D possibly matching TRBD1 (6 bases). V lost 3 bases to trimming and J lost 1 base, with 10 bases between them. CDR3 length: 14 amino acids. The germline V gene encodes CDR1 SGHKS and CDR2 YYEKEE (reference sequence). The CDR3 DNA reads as TGTGCCAGCAGCTCGACAGGACTTAACTATGGCTACACCTTC. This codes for CASSSTGLNYGYTF.